This T cell receptor (beta chain) was profiled in a study of T-cell memory formation after mild COVID-19. General study findings and limits: Some clones that responded were present in memory (sampled pre-infection), which suggests cross-reactive memory joined. Mainly CM and EM harbored the contracting CD4+ clones; mainly EMRA harbored the CD8+ ones.

On this clonotype itself: What it binds is unknown.

Researchers used 5'RACE with constant-segment primers to make TCR alpha and TCR beta cDNA libraries that carry sample barcodes and UMIs. Using its own MiXCR run on the 5' RACE reads, TCRdb lists one record per CDR3 protein. The sample contains 170,000 or so distinct CDR3 sequences, roughly 28% of which appear only once. The ends lost 6 bases at V and 1 base at J; junction bases unmatched: 5. The CDR3 runs to 15 residues. Germline V gene sequence: CDR1 MNHEY, CDR2 SVGEGT. This clonotype originated in an adult woman who had mild COVID-19 (a few samples of this study predate the infection). Cell type and time point are not known. The V gene is TRBV6-2 or TRBV6-3, the J gene TRBJ1-1; 10 nucleotides agree with TRBD1. The sample taken for sequencing was PBMCs or a T cell subset sorted from them (not recorded which). The CDR3 nucleotides are TGTGCCAGCAGGGGGGGACAGGGGAGGAACACTGAAGCTTTCTTT. The encoded protein is CASRGGQGRNTEAFF.